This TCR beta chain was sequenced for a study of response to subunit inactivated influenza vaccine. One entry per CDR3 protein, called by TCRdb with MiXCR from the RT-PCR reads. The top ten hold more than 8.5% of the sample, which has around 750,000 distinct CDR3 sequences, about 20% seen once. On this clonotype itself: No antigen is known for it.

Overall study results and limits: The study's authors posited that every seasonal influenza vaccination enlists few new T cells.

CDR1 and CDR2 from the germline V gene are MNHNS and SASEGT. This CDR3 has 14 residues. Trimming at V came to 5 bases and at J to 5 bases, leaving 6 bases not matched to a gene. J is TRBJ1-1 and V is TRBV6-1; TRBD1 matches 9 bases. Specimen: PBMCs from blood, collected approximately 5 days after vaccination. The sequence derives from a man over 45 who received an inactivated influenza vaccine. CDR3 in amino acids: CASSLNRGQTEAFF. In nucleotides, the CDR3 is TGTGCCAGCAGTCTAAACAGGGGGCAAACTGAAGCTTTCTTT.